By share, the clone carrying this T cell receptor beta chain counts as medium-sized. This entry is derived from a study of cytomegalovirus exposure and HLA in healthy donors. The germline CDR1 and CDR2 sequences are MDHEN and SYDVKM. The CDR3 extends over 12 amino acids. The germline V and J ends were trimmed by 3 bases and 10 bases, with 12 bases remaining between them. Assay used: immunoSEQ multiplex PCR; TCRdb lists only in-frame clones, some missing. This table holds roughly 120,000 clones, roughly 86% found once. The chain employs TRBV28 and TRBJ1-1; possibly TRBD1 for D (5 bases). The clonotype comes from a woman under 30 in good health and CMV-seronegative. Source material: PBMCs. Here the CDR3 reads CASSFGGGLAFF. The CDR3 DNA reads as TGTGCCAGCAGTTTTGGGGGAGGTTTAGCTTTCTTT.